Below, 4 T cell receptor beta chains from the same sample are listed, as sequenced in a study of glioma-infiltrating T cells after dendritic cell vaccination. Time point meaning: after dendritic cell vaccination, including at tumor progression/relapse. TCRdb's table, derived via immunoSEQ multiplex PCR, lists solely in-frame clones and lacks some. This repertoire shows tens of thousands of clones, roughly 87% found once; its top ten account for around 2.4%. Sequencing used blood, obtained after dendritic cell vaccination. These receptors were taken from a human donor with glioblastoma.

The V and J genes are TRBV10-2 and TRBJ1-1, with D unclear. The V end lost 3 bases, the J end lost 6 bases, and 11 bases lay between the germline ends. This CDR3 has 13 amino acids. The germline gives CDR1 WSHSY, CDR2 SAAADI. DNA for the CDR3: TGCGCCAGCAGTGATAAGGTTCGGGCTGAAGCTTTCTTT. As protein: CASSDKVRAEAFF.

The rearrangement links TRBV6-1 to TRBJ2-5; maybe TRBD2 (6 bases). Between the trimmed V and J ends, which lost 6 bases and 5 bases, there was a span of 16 bases. This CDR3 spans 14 amino acids. CDR1 is MNHNS and CDR2 is SASEGT in the germline V gene. CDR3 amino acids: CASRLGGFGETQYF. CDR3 nucleotides: TGTGCCAGCAGATTAGGAGGGTTCGGGGAGACCCAGTACTTC.

This clone was counted a single time. The genes are TRBV6-5 and TRBJ2-7; D unclear. The germline V gene encodes CDR1 MNHEY and CDR2 SVGAGI. Trimming removed 0 bases from V and 2 bases from J, with 14 bases in between. CDR3 length: 16 residues. CDR3 region: CASSYSRYASPYEQYF. The DNA of the CDR3 is TGTGCCAGCAGTTACTCCCGGTACGCCTCTCCCTACGAGCAGTACTTC.

V and J are TRBV11-2 and TRBJ2-7; unclear D gene. The CDR3 covers 14 residues. From germline, CDR1 is SGHAT and CDR2 FQNNGV. Trimming pared 0 bases from V and 2 bases from J, leaving 8 bases between. CDR3 sequence: CASSLELLAYEQYF. The CDR3 DNA reads as TGTGCCAGCAGCTTAGAACTCCTCGCCTACGAGCAGTACTTC.